The clone carrying this T cell receptor (beta chain) was counted a single time. No antigen is known for it. A split of CD4+ cells into CD45RA+ naive and CD45RA-negative memory subsets was performed. The record originates from a study of shared clonotypes between healthy human individuals. Whole-study results and caveats: When naive CD4 clonotypes were compared across a handful of donors, 4% to 5.5% were shared.

J gave up 6 bases and V 5 bases, and 9 bases lay outside the gene matches. CDR1 KGHSH and CDR2 LQKENI come from the germline V gene. The CDR3 covers 16 residues. Clones were read by immunoSEQ multiplex PCR, and TCRdb kept only the in-frame ones, dropping some. The profile shows 2.3 million or so clones, approximately 95% of them singletons. The clonotype was recovered from a man aged 18-30 years in good health. Some clones in this sample may be carry-over from other donors' samples. The sample taken for sequencing was naive CD4+ T cells from PBMCs. Documented subset: CD45RA+ positively selected. The chain is built from TRBV18 and TRBJ1-5, with 11 bases lining up with TRBD1. Here the CDR3 DNA reads TGTGCCAGCTCAGACGGACAGGGGGCGGTAGGTCAGCCCCAGCATTTT. Its translation: CASSDGQGAVGQPQHF.